This TCR beta chain was found in a study of cytomegalovirus exposure and HLA in healthy donors. At the level of the study: As released early, the data held some 85 million unique TCRs from HLA-typed donors.

Germline V gene sequence: CDR1 SEHNR, CDR2 FQNEAQ (reference sequence). Trimming stripped 5 bases from V and 4 bases from J, with 11 bases between. The CDR3 covers 13 residues. The PCR made use of 60 Vbeta and 13 Jbeta primers. Here immunoSEQ multiplex PCR was the method, and the copy in TCRdb shows in-frame clones only, minus some. Among some 120,000 clones listed, approximately 80% were seen once. The sequence was collected from a woman aged 25 to 39 in good health and CMV-seronegative. Sample: PBMCs. The J gene is TRBJ1-2, the V gene TRBV7-9; no clear D gene. DNA of the CDR3: TGTGCCAGCAGCGCCAGTCACATCTATGGCTACACCTTC. This sequence encodes CASSASHIYGYTF.